Listed below are T cell receptor beta chains from one sample, sequenced in a study of shared clonotypes between healthy human individuals. The method was immunoSEQ multiplex PCR; TCRdb's version includes in-frame clones alone and lacks a portion of them. The sample has hundreds of thousands of clones, approximately 92% seen once. The sequenced sample was naive CD8+ T cells sorted from blood. The receptors here all came from a man in his thirties or forties in good health. Both conserved end residues are part of each CDR3.

V: TRBV9; J: TRBJ2-1; CDR3: CASSVGTSGTYNEQFF
V: TRBV19; J: TRBJ2-1; CDR3: CASSIKQGQYNEQFF
V: TRBV7-9; J: TRBJ2-3; CDR3: CASSSSSGSKHTQYF
V: TRBV7-9; J: TRBJ2-7; CDR3: CASSPLAGGPEYF
V: TRBV13; J: TRBJ1-1; CDR3: CASSLGKGFEAFF
V: TRBV18; J: TRBJ1-5; CDR3: CASSPITHTIDRDGNQPQHF
V: TRBV11-3; J: TRBJ2-1; CDR3: CASSGGVRPSYNEQFF
V: TRBV28; J: TRBJ1-2; CDR3: CASSPEMWSSTYGYTF
V: TRBV9; J: TRBJ1-4; CDR3: CASSVGQGFNEKLFF
V: TRBV29-1; J: TRBJ2-2; CDR3: CSARDSNTGELFF
V: TRBV29-1; J: TRBJ2-7; CDR3: CSVVGGLGYEQYF
V: TRBV19; J: TRBJ1-5; CDR3: CASSIMDTLAQPQHF
V: TRBV5-1; J: TRBJ2-3; CDR3: CASSLKRETSTDTQYF
V: TRBV4-1; J: TRBJ2-7; CDR3: CASSQVGPGLEQYF
V: TRBV27; J: TRBJ2-2; CDR3: CASSTLAGVVGELFF
V: TRBV28; J: TRBJ1-1; CDR3: CASSRDRSNTEAFF
V: TRBV4-1; J: TRBJ1-5; CDR3: CASSQDLPGIPNQPQHF
V: TRBV5-6; J: TRBJ2-3; CDR3: CASSPRGGSGTDTQYF
V: TRBV27; J: TRBJ2-2; CDR3: CASSLPGQDLTGELFF
V: TRBV19; J: TRBJ1-1; CDR3: CASSPGDMNTEAFF